This passage covers 18 T cell receptor beta chains from one sample sequenced in a study of T cell responses to AZD1222 COVID-19 vaccine. Measured with immunoSEQ multiplex PCR; TCRdb has only the in-frame clones, and not every one. This sample yields approximately 150,000 clones, of which about 90% are seen a single time; more than 3.5% belongs to the top ten. Sequences were derived from peripheral blood, sampled 28 days after the second dose of the MenACWY control vaccine. The receptors shown here come from an adult who received the MenACWY meningococcal vaccine as a control.

The chain has TRBV6-5 and TRBJ1-2; TRBD1 matches at 8 bases. CDR3 length equals 14 residues. The ends lost 4 bases at V and 4 bases at J; junction bases unmatched: 5. The germline CDR1 and CDR2 sequences are MNHEY and SVGAGI. The CDR3 spells CASSFQGASYGYTF. For the CDR3, the DNA is TGTGCCAGCAGTTTCCAGGGGGCGAGCTATGGCTACACCTTC.

J is TRBJ1-4 and V is TRBV12-5; D call uncertain. Germline CDR1 and CDR2: LGHNT and FRNRAP. Trimming took off 0 bases at V and 5 bases at J, with 16 bases between the two ends. The CDR3 covers 17 residues. This chain's CDR3 is CASGLVRLTRPNEKLFF. CDR3 bases: TGTGCTAGTGGTTTGGTAAGGCTCACCCGGCCCAATGAAAAACTGTTTTTT.

This chain connects TRBV6-5 to TRBJ2-7, with D uncertain. The CDR3 has 13 residues. Germline CDR1 and CDR2: MNHEY and SVGAGI. V was clipped by 6 bases and J by 7 bases, with 16 bases between them. CDR3 sequence: CASRGGLGTEQYF. The DNA for the CDR3 is TGTGCCAGCAGGGGCGGCCTGGGAACAGAGCAGTACTTC.

The rearrangement joins TRBV27 to TRBJ1-2; D is perhaps TRBD1 (5 bases). V dropped 2 bases and J dropped 8 bases, with 9 bases sitting between them. This CDR3 comprises 12 residues. Germline CDR1 is MNHEY and CDR2 is SMNVEV (reference sequence). The CDR3 sequence: CASSLGGEGYTF. CDR3 DNA: TGTGCCAGCAGTTTAGGAGGGGAAGGCTACACCTTC.

This chain links TRBV19 with TRBJ1-2; possibly TRBD1 for D (6 bases). The CDR3 covers 13 residues. V was pared by 1 base and J by 8 bases, with 11 bases between. Germline V gene data show CDR1 as LNHDA and CDR2 as SQIVND (reference sequence). CDR3: CASSIGGARGYTF. DNA of the CDR3: TGTGCCAGTAGTATAGGGGGGGCGCGAGGCTACACCTTC.

The rearrangement links TRBV4-2 to TRBJ2-3; 10 nucleotides agree with TRBD2. V lost 0 bases and J lost 2; bases outside the gene matches: 8. CDR1 LGHNA and CDR2 YNFKEQ come from the germline V gene. The CDR3 has 18 residues. The DNA of the CDR3 is TGTGCCAGCAGCCAAGAGCCGGGACTAGCGACCCTCACAGATACGCAGTATTTT. This encodes CASSQEPGLATLTDTQYF.

This clone was picked up a small number of times. V gene TRBV7-2 combines with J gene TRBJ2-7; D possibly uses TRBD1 or TRBD2 (5 bases each). This CDR3 contains 13 residues. Germline CDR1 SGHTA, CDR2 FQGNSA. The ends were cut back, 1 base at V and 6 bases at J, with 10 bases in the middle. The DNA for the CDR3 is TGTGCCAGCAGCTTAGGCAGGGACCGCGAGCAGTACTTC. Its translation: CASSLGRDREQYF.

V gene TRBV7-8 combines with J gene TRBJ2-7; D is unclear. Germline V CDR1 and CDR2: SGHVS, FQNEAQ. The ends were cut back, 5 bases at V and 3 bases at J, with 8 bases in the middle. This CDR3 has 12 residues. CDR3 loop: CASSLNLYEQYF. The CDR3 DNA reads as TGTGCCAGCAGCCTGAACCTCTACGAGCAGTACTTC.

The CDR3 protein is CATSSPPGPSSTDTQYF. CDR3 DNA sequence: TGTGCCACCAGTTCCCCCCCCGGACCATCTAGCACAGATACGCAGTATTTT. The chain couples TRBV24-1 to TRBJ2-3; D remains ambiguous. Trimming pared 6 bases from V and 0 bases from J, leaving 18 bases between. The CDR3 has 17 amino acids. The germline CDR1 and CDR2 sequences are KGHDR and SFDVKD.

This clone showed up just once. The J gene is TRBJ2-7, the V gene TRBV10-2, with D possibly being TRBD2 (5 bases). V lost 2 bases, J lost 6 bases, and 11 bases lay in between. Germline V gene lookup returns CDR1 WSHSY and CDR2 SAAADI. The CDR3 is 13 residues long. DNA of the CDR3: TGCGCCAGCAGTGAGACGGAGGCTGCCGAGCAGTACTTC. Translated, it gives CASSETEAAEQYF.

V gene TRBV7-2 combines with J gene TRBJ1-2; TRBD1 might be the D (5 bases). This CDR3 region has 14 residues. V was pared by 5 bases and J by 8 bases, with 18 bases between. CDR1 is SGHTA and CDR2 is FQGNSA in the germline V gene. Written as DNA, the CDR3 is TGTGCCAGCAGCCCCACTGGGGGAGAGCGGGGCTACACCTTC. Translating gives CASSPTGGERGYTF.

This clone came up once. This chain links TRBV18 with TRBJ2-1; D is uncertain. The CDR3 length is 13 residues. The germline V and J ends were trimmed by 5 bases and 2 bases, with 7 bases remaining between them. Germline CDR1 KGHSH, CDR2 LQKENI. The CDR3 protein is CASSWAAYNEQFF. As DNA, the CDR3 is TGTGCCAGCTCATGGGCGGCCTACAATGAGCAGTTCTTC.

V is TRBV3-1 (or the pseudogene TRBV3-2) and J is TRBJ2-2; 11 positions agree with TRBD2. Trimming cost V 1 base and J 5 bases; bases outside gene matches: 6. The CDR3 runs to 17 residues. CDR1 LGHDT and CDR2 YNNKEL come from the germline V gene (reference sequence). This CDR3 reads CASSQGLAGGVTGELFF. CDR3 coding DNA: TGTGCCAGCAGCCAAGGTCTAGCGGGAGGTGTTACCGGGGAGCTGTTTTTT.

This CDR3 is CASSPHSNFNSPLHF. The CDR3 nucleotides read TGTGCCAGCAGCCCCCACAGTAACTTTAATTCACCCCTCCACTTT. V and J are TRBV9 and TRBJ1-6; D remains unclear. The V end lost 4 bases, the J end lost 6 bases, and 14 bases lay between the germline ends. The V gene's germline CDR1 is SGDLS and CDR2 YYNGEE. The CDR3 contains 15 residues.

The rearrangement links TRBV11-2 to TRBJ2-1; no definite D call. This CDR3 is built from 13 residues. V was clipped by 1 base and J by 10 bases, with 11 bases between them. Germline lookup yields CDR1 SGHAT and CDR2 FQNNGV. CDR3 DNA sequence: TGTGCCAGCAGCTTAGTGCGGCACCGCGAGCAGTTCTTC. Its protein product is CASSLVRHREQFF.

V gene TRBV29-1 combines with J gene TRBJ1-2, with D maybe TRBD1 (6 bases). V lost 6 bases and J 4 bases, leaving 15 bases between the germline ends. Germline loops: CDR1 SQVTM, CDR2 ANQGSEA. This CDR3 comprises 13 residues. CDR3 amino acids: CSVRNHRVYGYTF. The CDR3 DNA sequence: TGCAGCGTGCGAAACCACAGGGTCTATGGCTACACCTTC.

The chain links TRBV25-1 to TRBJ1-3; D uncertain. V lost 4 bases and J 3 bases, leaving 4 bases between the germline ends. Germline CDR1 reads MGHDK; CDR2 reads SYGVNS. This CDR3 region has 12 residues. The CDR3 loop is CASSGYGNTIYF. The DNA of the CDR3 is TGTGCCAGCAGTGGGTATGGAAACACCATATATTTT.

The chain joins TRBV30 to TRBJ1-3; tentatively, D is TRBD1 (5 bases). CDR3 length: 16 residues. The germline V gene has CDR1 GTSNPN and CDR2 SVGIG (reference sequence). V shed 0 bases and J shed 2 bases, with 14 bases lying between them. The CDR3 region is CAWSVQGAFAGNTIYF. The CDR3 DNA follows: TGTGCCTGGAGTGTACAAGGGGCATTCGCTGGAAACACCATATATTTT.